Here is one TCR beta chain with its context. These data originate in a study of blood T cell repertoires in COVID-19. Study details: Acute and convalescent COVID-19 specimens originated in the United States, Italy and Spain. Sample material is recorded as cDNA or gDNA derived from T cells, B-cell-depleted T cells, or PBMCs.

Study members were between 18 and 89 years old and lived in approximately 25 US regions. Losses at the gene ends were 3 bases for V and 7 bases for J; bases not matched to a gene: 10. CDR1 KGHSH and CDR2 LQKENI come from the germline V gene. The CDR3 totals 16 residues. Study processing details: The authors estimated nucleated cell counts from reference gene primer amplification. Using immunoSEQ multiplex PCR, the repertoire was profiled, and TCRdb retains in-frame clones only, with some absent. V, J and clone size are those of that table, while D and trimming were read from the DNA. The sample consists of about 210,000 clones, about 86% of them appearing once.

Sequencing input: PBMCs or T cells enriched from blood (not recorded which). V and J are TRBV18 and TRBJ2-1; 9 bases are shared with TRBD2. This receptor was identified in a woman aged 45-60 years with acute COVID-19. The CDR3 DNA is TGTGCCAGCTCACCCCGCGCCGGGGGACTAGCAAATGAGCAGTTCTTC. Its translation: CASSPRAGGLANEQFF.